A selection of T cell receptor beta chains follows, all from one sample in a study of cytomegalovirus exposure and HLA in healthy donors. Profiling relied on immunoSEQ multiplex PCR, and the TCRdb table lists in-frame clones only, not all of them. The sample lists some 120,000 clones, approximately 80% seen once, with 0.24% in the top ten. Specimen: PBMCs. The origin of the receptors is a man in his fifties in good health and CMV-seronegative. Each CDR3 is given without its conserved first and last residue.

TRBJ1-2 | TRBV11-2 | ASSFDRAVSGYT
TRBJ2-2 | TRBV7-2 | ASSPDTNTGELF
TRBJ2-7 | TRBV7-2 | ASSFPLSYEQY
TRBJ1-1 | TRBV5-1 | ASSTWTANSWEAF
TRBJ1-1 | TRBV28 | ALGDLGRAMNTEAF
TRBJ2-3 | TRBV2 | ASSAGTGYPADTQY
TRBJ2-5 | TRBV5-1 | ASSETHSYQETQY
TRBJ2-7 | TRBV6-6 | ASSISTEYEQY
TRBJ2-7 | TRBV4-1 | ASSQDSYEQY
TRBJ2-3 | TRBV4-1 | ASGLAGTDTQY
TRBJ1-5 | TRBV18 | ASSPEQTGVGNQPQH
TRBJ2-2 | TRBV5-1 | ASSRLAGANTGELF
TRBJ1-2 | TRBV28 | ASSSKQGFYGYT
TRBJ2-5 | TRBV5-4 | ASSSPVGGQETQY
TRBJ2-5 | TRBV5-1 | ASSSGASGTRQETQY
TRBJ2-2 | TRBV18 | ASSRPGGNTGELF
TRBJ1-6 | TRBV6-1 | ASGGGRGRTGPLH
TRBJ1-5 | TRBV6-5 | ASRHQGDSNQPQH
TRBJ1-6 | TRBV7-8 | ASSPPAGGRGSPLH
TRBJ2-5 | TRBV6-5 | ASRRGQETQY
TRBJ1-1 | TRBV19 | ASRPDRELEAF
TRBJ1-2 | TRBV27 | ASSLLRQGGRAHGYT
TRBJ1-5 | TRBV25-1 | ASSESDREVGWPQH
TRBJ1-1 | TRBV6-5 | ASRKGGSPQAF
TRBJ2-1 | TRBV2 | ASRPLASGGYNEQF
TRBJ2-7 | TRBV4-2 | ASSRGDGGEQY
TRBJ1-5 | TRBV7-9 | ASTPQGGNQPQH
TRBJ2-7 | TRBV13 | ASSKQGYEQY
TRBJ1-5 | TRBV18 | ASSPLRGNQPQH
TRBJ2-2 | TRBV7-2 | ASSQTMTGELF
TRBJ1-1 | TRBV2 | ARQPGHLNTEAF
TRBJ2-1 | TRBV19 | ASSQGNRAGNEQF
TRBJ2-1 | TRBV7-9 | ASSLASSGRDNEQF
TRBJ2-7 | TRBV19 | ASSKGHVGEQY
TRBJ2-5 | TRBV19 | ASSLSGGAGHQY
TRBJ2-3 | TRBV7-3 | ASSRGQGSNTQY
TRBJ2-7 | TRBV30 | AWSPKRDSYEQY
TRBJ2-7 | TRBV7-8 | ASSASGRSHEQY
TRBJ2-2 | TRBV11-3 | ASSPSGTANTGELF
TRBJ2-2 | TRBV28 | ASSLFITSGRDTGELF
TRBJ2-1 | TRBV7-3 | ASSPSRDSSGAAPQINEQF
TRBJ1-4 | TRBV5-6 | ASSLGTGWLTNEKLF
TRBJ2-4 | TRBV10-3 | AISESQDRGDIQY
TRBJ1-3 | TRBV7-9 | ASSLSSLGQLSGNTIY
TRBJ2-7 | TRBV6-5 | ASSYSRIPYEQY
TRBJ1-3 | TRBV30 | ASHLSGNTIY
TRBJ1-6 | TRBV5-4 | ASSLNIRGDSPLH
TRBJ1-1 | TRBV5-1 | ASSLAGVTEAF